This is a list of T cell receptor beta chains from one sample in a study of cytomegalovirus exposure and HLA in healthy donors. TCRdb's copy holds only in-frame clones and misses some; the assay was immunoSEQ multiplex PCR. The sample contains about 230,000 clones, roughly 78% of which appear only once. Sequencing used PBMCs. These receptors all stem from a boy younger than 18 in good health and CMV-seronegative. Both conserved end residues are part of each CDR3. D genes are given only for firm matches. Size tells how often a clone was seen (once, few, many) or the class of an expanded clone, and some rows leave it out.

abundance: -
j_gene: TRBJ2-4
v_gene: TRBV5-4
d_gene: -
CDR3aa: CASSFRQGSATKNIQYF
CDR3nt: TGTGCCAGCAGCTTCCGGCAGGGGTCGGCGACCAAAAACATTCAGTACTTC

abundance: -
j_gene: TRBJ2-1
v_gene: TRBV2
d_gene: -
CDR3aa: CASGGTSYNEQFF
CDR3nt: TGTGCCTCTGGGGGCACTTCCTACAATGAGCAGTTCTTC

abundance: -
j_gene: TRBJ2-7
v_gene: TRBV6-1
d_gene: TRBD1
CDR3aa: CASSEGTGIYEQYF
CDR3nt: TGTGCCAGCAGTGAAGGGACAGGGATCTACGAGCAGTACTTC

abundance: -
j_gene: TRBJ1-1
v_gene: TRBV4-2
d_gene: -
CDR3aa: CASSQPGGGGNSEAFF
CDR3nt: TGTGCCAGCAGCCAACCGGGGGGTGGGGGAAACTCTGAAGCTTTCTTT

abundance: -
j_gene: TRBJ2-5
v_gene: TRBV10-1
d_gene: TRBD1
CDR3aa: CASSVYRGQETQYF
CDR3nt: TGCGCCAGCAGTGTTTACAGGGGCCAAGAGACCCAGTACTTC

abundance: -
j_gene: TRBJ2-3
v_gene: TRBV5-8
d_gene: TRBD2
CDR3aa: CASSYASSGHADTQYF
CDR3nt: TGTGCCAGCAGCTACGCCTCTAGCGGCCATGCAGATACGCAGTATTTT

abundance: -
j_gene: TRBJ1-2
v_gene: TRBV27
d_gene: -
CDR3aa: CASSLLSGAGGYTF
CDR3nt: TGTGCCAGCAGTTTACTATCAGGGGCTGGAGGCTACACCTTC

abundance: -
j_gene: TRBJ1-1
v_gene: TRBV5-8
d_gene: -
CDR3aa: CASSLVGGRRSYEAFF
CDR3nt: TGTGCCAGCAGCTTGGTCGGGGGTAGGCGATCTTATGAAGCTTTCTTT

abundance: few
j_gene: TRBJ1-5
v_gene: TRBV2
d_gene: TRBD1
CDR3aa: CASSPQGAWQPQHF
CDR3nt: TGTGCCAGCAGTCCGCAGGGGGCCTGGCAGCCCCAGCATTTT

abundance: -
j_gene: TRBJ1-1
v_gene: TRBV19
d_gene: TRBD1
CDR3aa: CASSSMTGVNTEAFF
CDR3nt: TGTGCCAGTAGTTCCATGACAGGGGTGAACACTGAAGCTTTCTTT

abundance: -
j_gene: TRBJ2-7
v_gene: TRBV6-1
d_gene: -
CDR3aa: CASSEWAYEQYF
CDR3nt: TGTGCCAGCAGTGAATGGGCGTACGAGCAGTACTTC

abundance: -
j_gene: TRBJ1-1
v_gene: TRBV2
d_gene: -
CDR3aa: CASSERSYTEAFF
CDR3nt: TGTGCCAGCAGTGAAAGGAGTTACACTGAAGCTTTCTTT

abundance: -
j_gene: TRBJ1-2
v_gene: TRBV5-6
d_gene: -
CDR3aa: CASSLYAGDNYGYTF
CDR3nt: TGTGCCAGCAGCCTGTATGCAGGGGATAACTATGGCTACACCTTC

abundance: -
j_gene: TRBJ1-6
v_gene: TRBV2
d_gene: -
CDR3aa: CASSESPPRNSPLHF
CDR3nt: TGTGCCAGCAGTGAAAGTCCACCTCGGAATTCACCCCTCCACTTT

abundance: -
j_gene: TRBJ1-1
v_gene: TRBV30
d_gene: -
CDR3aa: CAWSLNTEAFF
CDR3nt: TGTGCCTGGAGCTTGAACACTGAAGCTTTCTTT

abundance: -
j_gene: TRBJ1-2
v_gene: TRBV7-2
d_gene: -
CDR3aa: CASRSTENYGYTF
CDR3nt: TGTGCCAGCAGGTCGACAGAGAACTATGGCTACACCTTC

abundance: -
j_gene: TRBJ2-6
v_gene: TRBV14
d_gene: -
CDR3aa: CASTISGANVLTF
CDR3nt: TGTGCCAGCACTATCTCTGGGGCCAACGTCCTGACTTTC

abundance: -
j_gene: TRBJ2-7
v_gene: TRBV10-3
d_gene: -
CDR3aa: CAISEGQGGYEQYF
CDR3nt: TGTGCCATCAGTGAGGGGCAGGGTGGTTACGAGCAGTACTTC

abundance: -
j_gene: TRBJ1-5
v_gene: TRBV15
d_gene: TRBD1
CDR3aa: CATSSPNRDRYYSNQPQHF
CDR3nt: TGTGCCACCAGCAGCCCAAACCGGGACAGGTATTATAGCAATCAGCCCCAGCATTTT

abundance: -
j_gene: TRBJ2-7
v_gene: TRBV4-1
d_gene: TRBD2
CDR3aa: CASSHPGTTYYEQYF
CDR3nt: TGCGCCAGCAGCCACCCCGGGACTACTTACTACGAGCAGTACTTC

abundance: -
j_gene: TRBJ1-1
v_gene: TRBV11-3
d_gene: -
CDR3aa: CASSLGQPNTEAFF
CDR3nt: TGTGCCAGCAGCTTAGGACAGCCAAACACTGAAGCTTTCTTT

abundance: -
j_gene: TRBJ1-6
v_gene: TRBV19
d_gene: TRBD1
CDR3aa: CASSTLGQAFHF
CDR3nt: TGTGCCAGTAGTACTCTGGGACAGGCATTCCACTTT

abundance: -
j_gene: TRBJ1-2
v_gene: TRBV7-2
d_gene: -
CDR3aa: CASSLVPQGYHGYTF
CDR3nt: TGTGCCAGCAGCTTAGTCCCGCAGGGATACCATGGCTACACCTTC

abundance: few
j_gene: TRBJ1-5
v_gene: TRBV14
d_gene: -
CDR3aa: CASSQERDQPQHF
CDR3nt: TGTGCCAGCAGCCAAGAGAGGGATCAGCCCCAGCATTTT

abundance: -
j_gene: TRBJ1-4
v_gene: TRBV5-1
d_gene: -
CDR3aa: CASSRGGETNEKLFF
CDR3nt: TGCGCCAGCAGCCGTGGCGGAGAAACTAATGAAAAACTGTTTTTT

abundance: -
j_gene: TRBJ1-6
v_gene: TRBV2
d_gene: -
CDR3aa: CASSAGSSYNSPLHF
CDR3nt: TGTGCCAGCAGTGCGGGGAGCTCCTATAATTCACCCCTCCACTTT

abundance: few
j_gene: TRBJ2-5
v_gene: TRBV27
d_gene: TRBD2
CDR3aa: CASSFNTMTSGGSQETQYF
CDR3nt: TGTGCCAGCAGTTTCAACACCATGACTAGCGGGGGTTCTCAAGAGACCCAGTACTTC

abundance: -
j_gene: TRBJ2-7
v_gene: TRBV7-2
d_gene: TRBD2
CDR3aa: CASSLSVIAGSLYEQYF
CDR3nt: TGTGCCAGCAGCTTATCCGTGATAGCGGGAAGCCTGTACGAGCAGTACTTC

abundance: -
j_gene: TRBJ1-2
v_gene: TRBV12-5
d_gene: TRBD1
CDR3aa: CASGSRDRGDYGYTF
CDR3nt: TGTGCTAGTGGTAGCCGGGACAGGGGGGACTATGGCTACACCTTC

abundance: -
j_gene: TRBJ2-7
v_gene: TRBV7-9
d_gene: TRBD2
CDR3aa: CSSSPGGVAGITYEQYF
CDR3nt: TGTTCCAGCAGCCCTGGGGGGGTAGCGGGAATCACTTACGAGCAGTACTTC

abundance: -
j_gene: TRBJ2-3
v_gene: TRBV29-1
d_gene: TRBD2
CDR3aa: CSVESPGGSGGHTDTQYF
CDR3nt: TGCAGCGTTGAATCCCCGGGGGGTAGCGGGGGTCACACAGATACGCAGTATTTT

abundance: -
j_gene: TRBJ1-2
v_gene: TRBV6-5
d_gene: -
CDR3aa: CASSPTGGGYGYTF
CDR3nt: TGTGCCAGCAGCCCAACGGGGGGAGGCTATGGCTACACCTTC

abundance: -
j_gene: TRBJ2-2
v_gene: TRBV11-2
d_gene: TRBD1
CDR3aa: CASSSLFGYRGGELFF
CDR3nt: TGTGCCAGCAGCTCCTTATTTGGGTACAGGGGAGGGGAGCTGTTTTTT

abundance: once
j_gene: TRBJ1-4
v_gene: TRBV19
d_gene: -
CDR3aa: CASSIAGGGIEKLFF
CDR3nt: TGTGCCAGTAGTATAGCGGGAGGAGGTATTGAAAAACTGTTTTTT

abundance: -
j_gene: TRBJ1-4
v_gene: TRBV9
d_gene: -
CDR3aa: CASSPTHRETNEKLFF
CDR3nt: TGTGCCAGCAGCCCAACCCACAGGGAAACTAATGAAAAACTGTTTTTT

abundance: -
j_gene: TRBJ1-5
v_gene: TRBV15
d_gene: -
CDR3aa: CATSRDTGKSNQPQHF
CDR3nt: TGTGCCACCAGCAGAGACACAGGGAAGTCCAATCAGCCCCAGCATTTT

abundance: -
j_gene: TRBJ1-5
v_gene: TRBV6-6
d_gene: TRBD1
CDR3aa: CASSYGQGTQPQHF
CDR3nt: TGTGCCAGCAGTTACGGACAGGGGACTCAGCCCCAGCATTTT

abundance: -
j_gene: TRBJ2-5
v_gene: TRBV5-4
d_gene: -
CDR3aa: CASSLGPLRTQETQYF
CDR3nt: TGTGCCAGCAGCTTGGGGCCGCTCCGAACCCAAGAGACCCAGTACTTC

abundance: -
j_gene: TRBJ1-2
v_gene: TRBV10-3
d_gene: TRBD1
CDR3aa: CATKDRGPYGYTF
CDR3nt: TGTGCCACGAAAGACAGGGGGCCCTATGGCTACACCTTC

abundance: -
j_gene: TRBJ1-1
v_gene: TRBV7-9
d_gene: -
CDR3aa: CASSPAPRGTEAFF
CDR3nt: TGTGCCAGCAGCCCCGCCCCTAGGGGCACTGAAGCTTTCTTT

abundance: -
j_gene: TRBJ2-7
v_gene: TRBV9
d_gene: TRBD2
CDR3aa: CASSEGLAENYEQYF
CDR3nt: TGTGCCAGCAGTGAGGGACTAGCGGAAAACTACGAGCAGTACTTC

abundance: once
j_gene: TRBJ2-5
v_gene: TRBV9
d_gene: TRBD2
CDR3aa: CASSARLAGQETQYF
CDR3nt: TGTGCCAGCAGCGCCCGACTAGCGGGGCAAGAGACCCAGTACTTC

abundance: -
j_gene: TRBJ2-1
v_gene: TRBV6-5
d_gene: TRBD2
CDR3aa: CASSWLAGAPEGQFF
CDR3nt: TGTGCCAGCAGCTGGCTAGCGGGAGCCCCCGAGGGGCAGTTCTTC

abundance: -
j_gene: TRBJ1-1
v_gene: TRBV6-1
d_gene: -
CDR3aa: CASSQDSTEAFF
CDR3nt: TGTGCCAGCAGCCAGGACAGCACTGAAGCTTTCTTT

abundance: -
j_gene: TRBJ2-7
v_gene: TRBV5-4
d_gene: -
CDR3aa: CASSSPTQPYEQYF
CDR3nt: TGTGCCAGCAGCTCCCCGACACAACCCTACGAGCAGTACTTC

abundance: -
j_gene: TRBJ2-7
v_gene: TRBV2
d_gene: TRBD1
CDR3aa: CASSPGTGTYEQYF
CDR3nt: TGTGCCAGCAGCCCTGGGACAGGGACCTACGAGCAGTACTTC

abundance: -
j_gene: TRBJ1-2
v_gene: TRBV30
d_gene: TRBD1
CDR3aa: CAWSVQGARGYTF
CDR3nt: TGTGCCTGGAGTGTACAGGGGGCTCGTGGCTACACCTTC

abundance: -
j_gene: TRBJ2-7
v_gene: TRBV7-9
d_gene: -
CDR3aa: CASSLPGSLEQYF
CDR3nt: TGTGCCAGCAGCTTACCGGGGAGTCTCGAGCAGTACTTC

abundance: -
j_gene: TRBJ1-2
v_gene: TRBV6-5
d_gene: -
CDR3aa: CASRDWGGDGYTF
CDR3nt: TGTGCCAGCAGGGATTGGGGGGGGGATGGCTACACCTTC